These 26 T cell receptor beta chains came from one sample sequenced in a study of post-analysis software for immune sequencing data. Findings and caveats of the study: Patients carried roughly five TRBV segments more frequently than controls did, and TRBV5-6, TRBV5-1 and TRBV20-1 were among them.

Their antigens remain unidentified. Unique-molecular-identifier-tagged TCR beta cDNA libraries were used. Each CDR3 protein gets one entry after TCRdb re-called the PCR reads with MiXCR. The data hold a few hundred thousand distinct CDR3 sequences, with around 33% observed a single time. Input material: blood. These receptors all stem from a girl aged 5-17 years with multiple sclerosis.

The chain has TRBV11-2 and TRBJ2-3; no clear D gene. Trimming removed 2 bases at V and 3 bases at J, with 6 bases between. This CDR3 region has 13 residues. Germline V gene sequence: CDR1 SGHAT, CDR2 FQNNGV. CDR3 in amino acids: CASSLLLTDTQYF. The CDR3 DNA reads TGTGCCAGCAGCTTACTTTTAACAGATACGCAGTATTTT.

The chain is built from TRBV5-1 and TRBJ1-6; a weak D match, TRBD1 (5 bases). Germline values: CDR1 SGHRS, CDR2 YFSETQ. The CDR3 length is 18 residues. The CDR3 DNA reads TGCGCAGGGGAAGGGGTAGTCTGGGGGATTTACTATAATTCACCCCTCCACTTT. Its translation: CAGEGVVWGIYYNSPLHF.

This clonotype was counted between two and nine times. The rearrangement joins TRBV3-1 to TRBJ2-3; TRBD1 agrees at 8 bases. The CDR3 extends over 15 amino acids. V trimming: 0 bases; J trimming: 5 bases; junction bases outside the gene matches: 4. Germline V gene data show CDR1 as LGHDT and CDR2 as YNNKEL (reference sequence). CDR3: CASSQDPGGIDTQYF. The CDR3, as DNA: TGTGCCAGCAGCCAAGACCCAGGGGGCATAGATACGCAGTATTTT.

The V call is TRBV20-1, the J call TRBJ2-7; 11 bases fit TRBD2. The V segment lost 4 bases and the J segment 8 bases; nucleotides outside the gene matches: 13. This CDR3 is 15 amino acids long. CDR1 is DFQATT, CDR2 SNEGSKA, per germline (reference sequence). The CDR3 protein is CSAKSPGLAVYKQYF. The CDR3 coding sequence is TGCAGTGCTAAAAGCCCGGGACTAGCGGTGTACAAGCAGTACTTC.

V gene TRBV7-2 combines with J gene TRBJ1-2; 7 positions agree with TRBD1. This CDR3 contains 15 residues. Germline lookup yields CDR1 SGHTA and CDR2 FQGNSA. The V segment lost 6 bases and the J segment 2 bases; nucleotides outside the gene matches: 9. The DNA of the CDR3 is TGTGCCAGCAGAAAGGGACAGCCCCTAAACTATGGCTACACCTTC. It translates to CASRKGQPLNYGYTF.

The chain has TRBV5-1 and TRBJ2-3, with D perhaps assigned TRBD1 or TRBD2 (5 bases each). The ends were cut back, 0 bases at V and 0 bases at J, with 11 bases in the middle. The CDR3 runs to 16 residues. The germline gives CDR1 SGHRS, CDR2 YFSETQ. The CDR3 region has the DNA TGCGCCAGCAGCTTGGGGGGACGGTCTAGCACAGATACGCAGTATTTT. Its translation is CASSLGGRSSTDTQYF.

This chain joins TRBV11-2 and TRBJ2-1, with 9 bases matching TRBD2. Germline CDR1 SGHAT, CDR2 FQNNGV. The CDR3 totals 15 residues. With V trimmed by 8 bases and J by 8 bases, 13 bases remained unmatched. CDR3 coding DNA: TGTGCCAGCGTGCAGCGGGGGGCCGTATACTATGAGCAGTTCTTC. It codes for CASVQRGAVYYEQFF.

This clonotype has only a few counts. The J gene is TRBJ2-7, the V gene TRBV12-3 or TRBV12-4, with 12 nucleotides matching TRBD2. The CDR3 has 15 amino acids. The ends lost 5 bases at V and 3 bases at J; junction bases unmatched: 5. The CDR3 coding sequence is TGTGCCAGCAGTGTGACTAGCGGGGGCTTCTACGAGCAGTACTTC. Its translation: CASSVTSGGFYEQYF.

This clonotype has at least ten counts. The chain combines TRBV12-3 or TRBV12-4 with TRBJ2-7; 8 bases are shared with TRBD1. V dropped 5 bases and J dropped 7; count of bases not matched to a gene: 10. This CDR3 contains 14 residues. The CDR3 loop reads CASSPLTGVGEQYF. The CDR3, as DNA: TGTGCCAGCAGTCCGTTGACAGGGGTCGGGGAGCAGTACTTC.

This chain joins TRBV12-3 or TRBV12-4 and TRBJ1-1; no firm D call. The germline V and J ends were trimmed by 8 bases and 3 bases, with 16 bases remaining between them. The CDR3 length is 14 residues. The CDR3 sequence is CASRLGSSDTEAFF. The CDR3 bases are TGTGCCAGCCGACTGGGGAGTTCGGACACTGAAGCTTTCTTT.

V is TRBV12-3 or TRBV12-4 and J is TRBJ2-3; 9 bases agree with TRBD1. The CDR3 contains 15 residues. Trimming cost V 6 bases and J 0 bases; bases outside gene matches: 4. CDR3 sequence reads: CASSRDRVSTDTQYF. The CDR3 bases are TGTGCCAGCAGCCGGGACAGGGTCAGCACAGATACGCAGTATTTT.

CDR3: CASTTGTLEGQPQHF. The CDR3 DNA reads as TGTGCCAGCACCACCGGGACCCTGGAAGGGCAGCCCCAGCATTTT. This rearrangement joins TRBV12-3 or TRBV12-4 to TRBJ1-5; D may be TRBD1 (5 bases). The CDR3 runs to 15 residues. Trimming took off 7 bases at V and 7 bases at J, with 20 bases between the two ends.

At least ten counts were recorded for this clonotype. The V gene is TRBV12-3 or TRBV12-4, the J gene TRBJ1-6; the match to TRBD1 covers 7 bases. This CDR3 comprises 14 residues. V was clipped by 7 bases and J by 5 bases; unmatched bases: 5. CDR3 loop: CASNSRGNNSPLHF. CDR3 coding DNA: TGTGCCAGCAATTCCAGGGGGAATAATTCACCCCTCCACTTT.

The J gene is TRBJ2-7, the V gene TRBV12-3 or TRBV12-4; no definite D call. The CDR3 loop spans 18 amino acids. V dropped 7 bases and J dropped 5 bases, with 30 bases sitting between them. This CDR3 is CASNQNGGLRLTGNEQYF. The CDR3 nucleotides read TGTGCCAGCAACCAAAACGGCGGCCTCCGATTAACTGGGAACGAGCAGTACTTC.

This clonotype was recorded only once. The rearrangement uses TRBV24-1 and TRBJ2-1; either TRBD1 or TRBD2 may fit D (5 bases each). Trimming left V 3 bases short and J 4 bases short, with 21 bases between. Germline lookup yields CDR1 KGHDR and CDR2 SFDVKD. The CDR3 consists of 18 residues. This chain's CDR3 is CATSDPYRDGDIYNEQFF. CDR3 sequence (DNA): TGTGCCACCAGTGATCCGTACCGGGACGGAGACATTTACAATGAGCAGTTCTTC.

This clonotype has a handful of counts. The chain joins TRBV24-1 to TRBJ1-2; no clear D. In germline, CDR1 is KGHDR, CDR2 SFDVKD. V was shortened by 0 bases and J by 0 bases, with 4 bases between the two germline ends. The CDR3 totals 14 residues. CDR3 DNA: TGTGCCACCAGTGATTTGCAGACTAACTATGGCTACACCTTC. Amino acid sequence: CATSDLQTNYGYTF.

The chain links TRBV9 to TRBJ2-1, with 7 positions matching TRBD2. Germline-derived CDR1 and CDR2 are SGDLS and YYNGEE. J lost 3 bases, V lost 5 bases, and 11 bases had no gene match. This CDR3 is 16 amino acids long. CDR3 coding DNA: TGTGCCAGCAGTCCCCTCGGAGCGGGGAACTACAATGAGCAGTTCTTC. It specifies CASSPLGAGNYNEQFF. The full variable domain, in which reference TRBV9 and TRBJ2-1 provide the parts outside the CDR3, is DSGVTQTPKHLITATGQRVTLRCSPRSGDLSVYWYQQSLDQGLQFLIQYYNGEERAKGNILERFSAQQFPDLHSELNLSSLELGDSALYFCASSPLGAGNYNEQFFGPGTRLTVL.

The J gene is TRBJ2-1, the V gene TRBV5-6, with 10 bases fitting TRBD2. There are 15 residues in the CDR3. The ends lost 1 base at V and 9 bases at J; junction bases unmatched: 7. Germline CDR1 SGHDT, CDR2 YYEEEE. The CDR3 is CASSLTSGAPGEQFF. In DNA form, the CDR3 reads TGTGCCAGCAGCTTGACTAGCGGGGCTCCCGGTGAGCAGTTCTTC.

V and J are TRBV12-3 or TRBV12-4 and TRBJ1-5, with D maybe TRBD1 (6 bases). The length of the CDR3 is 15 residues. The V end lost 3 bases, the J end lost 2 bases, and 11 bases lay between the germline ends. Written as DNA, the CDR3 is TGTGCCAGCAGTTTCCCGGGGGCAGGCAATCAGCCCCAGCATTTT. Amino acids: CASSFPGAGNQPQHF.

This chain connects TRBV6-1 to TRBJ1-2; D is unresolved. The CDR3 is 13 amino acids. Trimming removed 11 bases at V and 8 bases at J, with 21 bases between. Germline assignment: CDR1 MNHNS and CDR2 SASEGT. CDR3 in amino acids: CAGTGGPFGGYTF. Here the CDR3 DNA reads TGTGCCGGCACCGGAGGGCCCTTCGGGGGCTACACCTTC.

The rearrangement uses TRBV12-3 or TRBV12-4 and TRBJ1-1, with D perhaps matching TRBD1 (5 bases). Trimming pared 10 bases from V and 7 bases from J, leaving 22 bases between. The CDR3 loop spans 14 amino acids. The CDR3 reads CATQFIRQPNEAFF. The CDR3 region has the DNA TGTGCCACCCAGTTTATTCGACAGCCCAATGAAGCTTTCTTT.

The V and J genes are TRBV2 and TRBJ1-5, with TRBD1 matching over 7 bases. This CDR3 spans 14 amino acids. Unmatched junction bases numbered 9, after V lost 7 bases and J lost 6 bases. Germline V gives CDR1 SNHLY, CDR2 FYNNEI. The CDR3 protein is CASKTTGAFQPQHF. In nucleotides, the CDR3 is TGTGCCAGCAAAACAACAGGGGCGTTTCAGCCCCAGCATTTT.

The J gene is TRBJ2-1, the V gene TRBV6-6; perhaps D is TRBD1 or TRBD2 (5 bases each). CDR3 length: 14 residues. CDR1 is MNHNY, CDR2 SVGAGI, per germline (reference sequence). The V end lost 4 bases, the J end lost 6 bases, and 13 bases lay between the germline ends. The CDR3 here is CASSSTGPPNEQFF. The CDR3 bases are TGTGCCAGCAGTTCCACGGGGCCACCCAATGAGCAGTTCTTC.

The chain joins TRBV6-2 or TRBV6-3 to TRBJ2-5; a weak D match, TRBD1 (5 bases). Germline V gene sequence: CDR1 MNHEY, CDR2 SVGEGT. V was pared by 0 bases and J by 0 bases, with 11 bases between. The CDR3 loop spans 16 amino acids. CDR3 sequence (DNA): TGTGCCAGCAGTTACTCTAAGGCAGGGTACCAAGAGACCCAGTACTTC. It specifies CASSYSKAGYQETQYF.

This rearrangement joins TRBV5-5 to TRBJ2-5, with D unclear. V gave up 2 bases and J gave up 1 base, with 9 bases separating them. The CDR3 consists of 14 residues. The germline gives CDR1 SGHKS, CDR2 YYEKEE (reference sequence). CDR3 in amino acids: CASSFRHTQETQYF. DNA of the CDR3: TGTGCCAGCAGCTTTCGACATACCCAAGAGACCCAGTACTTC.

The CDR3 reads CACTKDSDYGYTF. DNA for the CDR3: TGTGCCTGCACCAAGGACAGTGACTATGGCTACACCTTC. The chain is built from TRBV7-9 and TRBJ1-2; possibly TRBD1 for D (6 bases). Between the trimmed V and J ends, which lost 11 bases and 3 bases, there was a span of 16 bases. This CDR3 region has 13 residues. Germline V CDR1 and CDR2: SEHNR, FQNEAQ (reference sequence).